This T cell receptor beta chain was sequenced in a study of T cells after yellow fever vaccination. Whole-study context: Four memory subsets, EM, EMRA, CM and Tscm, were sorted by CD3, CD45RA, CCR7, CD95.

MiXCR was run by TCRdb on the 5' RACE reads, yielding one entry per CDR3 protein. The profile covers 30,000 or so distinct CDR3 sequences, with more than 6.5% appearing a single time and roughly 23% taken by the ten largest. The CDR3 length is 18 residues. V lost 4 bases to trimming and J lost 7 bases; unmatched junction nucleotides: 16. Germline assignment: CDR1 ENHRY and CDR2 SYGVKD. Notes on the study in general: Most clones from primary vaccination resurfaced after the booster (approximately 97% CD4, about 91% CD8). Almost no vaccine-responding clonotypes were detectable in day 0 sorted memory subsets.

The source was PBMCs, either bulk or a sorted T-cell subset (CD4+, CD8+, memory, or dextramer-sorted; not recorded which), collected on the day of the first yellow fever vaccination. V and J are TRBV10-3 and TRBJ2-2; 9 nucleotides align to TRBD2. The TCR originated in a man in his late teens or twenties who received the YFV17D yellow fever vaccine. The CDR3 region is CAISAATLRGGLGGELFF. The CDR3 DNA follows: TGTGCCATCAGTGCCGCGACTTTGCGGGGGGGCCTCGGCGGGGAGCTGTTTTTT.